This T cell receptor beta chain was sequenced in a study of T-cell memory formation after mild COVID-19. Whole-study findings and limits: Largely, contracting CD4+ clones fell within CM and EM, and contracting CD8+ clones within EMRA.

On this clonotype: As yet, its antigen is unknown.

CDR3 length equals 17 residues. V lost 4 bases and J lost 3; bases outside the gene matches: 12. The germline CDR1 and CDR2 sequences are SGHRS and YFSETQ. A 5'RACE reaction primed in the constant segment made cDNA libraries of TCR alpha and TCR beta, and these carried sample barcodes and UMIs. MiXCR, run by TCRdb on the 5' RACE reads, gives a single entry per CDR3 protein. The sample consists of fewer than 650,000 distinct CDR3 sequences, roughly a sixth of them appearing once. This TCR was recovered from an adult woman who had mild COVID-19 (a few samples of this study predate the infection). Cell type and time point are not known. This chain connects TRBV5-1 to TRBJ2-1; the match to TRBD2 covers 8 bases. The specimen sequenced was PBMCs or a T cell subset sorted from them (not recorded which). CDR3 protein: CASSVRTAGGLYNEQFF. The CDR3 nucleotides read TGCGCCAGCAGCGTTAGGACCGCGGGGGGACTCTACAATGAGCAGTTCTTC. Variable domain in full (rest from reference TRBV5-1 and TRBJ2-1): KAGVTQTPRYLIKTRGQQVTLSCSPISGHRSVSWYQQTPGQGLQFLFEYFSETQRNKGNFPGRFSGRQFSNSRSEMNVSTLELGDSALYLCASSVRTAGGLYNEQFFGPGTRLTVL.